This paragraph reports one TCR beta chain. Its antigen is unidentified. The sample belongs to a study of cytomegalovirus exposure and HLA in healthy donors. Overall study findings and caveats: Some TCR beta chains (164 of them) were listed as cytomegalovirus-associated. A cluster of highly shared sequence variants was likely a sequencing artifact. Reportedly, TCR beta sequences accurately predicted HLA-A and HLA-B alleles in most subjects. Upon later analysis, HLA-associated TCR beta chains proved more clonally expanded than other, equally common chains.

Trimming took off 4 bases at V and 4 bases at J, with 10 bases between the two ends. The germline gives CDR1 MDHEN, CDR2 SYDVKM. The CDR3 runs to 13 residues. PCR employed 60 Vbeta and 13 Jbeta primers. Generated by immunoSEQ multiplex PCR, the TCRdb table keeps only in-frame clones and is missing some. The sample has over 120,000 clones, roughly 79% seen once. Sequencing was carried out using PBMCs. The sequence was obtained from a man in his thirties or forties in good health and CMV-seropositive. The chain has TRBV28 and TRBJ1-1; a weak D match, TRBD1 (6 bases). The CDR3 DNA reads as TGTGCCAGCAGTTGGACAGATCGCACTGAAGCTTTCTTT. Its translation is CASSWTDRTEAFF.